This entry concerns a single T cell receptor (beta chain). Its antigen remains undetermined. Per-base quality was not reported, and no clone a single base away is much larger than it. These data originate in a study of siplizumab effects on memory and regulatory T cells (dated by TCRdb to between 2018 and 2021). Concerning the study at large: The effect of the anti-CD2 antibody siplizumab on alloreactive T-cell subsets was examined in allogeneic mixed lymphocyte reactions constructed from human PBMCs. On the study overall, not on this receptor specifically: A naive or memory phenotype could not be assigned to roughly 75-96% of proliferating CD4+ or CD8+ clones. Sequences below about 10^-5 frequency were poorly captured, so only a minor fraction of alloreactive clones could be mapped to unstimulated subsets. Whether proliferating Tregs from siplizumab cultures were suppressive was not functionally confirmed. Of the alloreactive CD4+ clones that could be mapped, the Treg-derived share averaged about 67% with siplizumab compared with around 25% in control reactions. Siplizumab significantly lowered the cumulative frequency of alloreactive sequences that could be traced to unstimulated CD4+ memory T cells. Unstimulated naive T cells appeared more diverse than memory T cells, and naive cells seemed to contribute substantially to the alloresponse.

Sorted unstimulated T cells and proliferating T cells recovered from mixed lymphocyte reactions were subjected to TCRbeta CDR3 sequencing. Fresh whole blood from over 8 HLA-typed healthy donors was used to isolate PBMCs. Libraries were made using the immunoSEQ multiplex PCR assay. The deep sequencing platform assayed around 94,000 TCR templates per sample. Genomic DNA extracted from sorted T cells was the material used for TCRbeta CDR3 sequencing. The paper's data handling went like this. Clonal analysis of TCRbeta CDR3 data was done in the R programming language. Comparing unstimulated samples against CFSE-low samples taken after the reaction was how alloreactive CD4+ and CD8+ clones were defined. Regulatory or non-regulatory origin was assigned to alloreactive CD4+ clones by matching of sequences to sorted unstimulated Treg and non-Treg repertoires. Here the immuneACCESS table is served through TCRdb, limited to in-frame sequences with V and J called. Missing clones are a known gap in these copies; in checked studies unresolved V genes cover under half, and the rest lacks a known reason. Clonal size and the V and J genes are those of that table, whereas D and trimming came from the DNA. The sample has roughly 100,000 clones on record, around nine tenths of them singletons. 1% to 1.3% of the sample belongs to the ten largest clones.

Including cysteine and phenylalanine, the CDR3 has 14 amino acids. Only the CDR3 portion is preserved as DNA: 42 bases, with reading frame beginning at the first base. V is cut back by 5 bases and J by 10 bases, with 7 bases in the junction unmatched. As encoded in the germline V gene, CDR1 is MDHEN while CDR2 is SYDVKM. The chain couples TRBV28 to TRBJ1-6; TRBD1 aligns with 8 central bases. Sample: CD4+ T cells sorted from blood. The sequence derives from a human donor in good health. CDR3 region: CASSRTGPGSPLHF. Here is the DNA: TGTGCCAGCAGTCGGACAGGGCCAGGGTCACCCCTCCACTTT.